A single sample is the source of the 10 T cell receptor beta chains below, sequenced in a study of blood T cell repertoires in COVID-19. Data came from immunoSEQ multiplex PCR; TCRdb stores just in-frame clones and leaves some out. The sample lists 200,000 to 250,000 clones, approximately 86% occurring once. Input material: peripheral blood. The source is a woman aged 25 to 39 who had recovered from COVID-19.

The chain couples TRBV27 to TRBJ2-1, with 8 bases fitting TRBD2. V gave up 5 bases and J gave up 4 bases; unmatched junction bases: 10. Germline-derived CDR1 and CDR2 are MNHEY and SMNVEV (reference sequence). CDR3 size: 16 residues. In DNA, the CDR3 is TGTGCCAGCAGTCCGCAGCGACAGCGGGGGTACAATGAGCAGTTCTTC. Translation: CASSPQRQRGYNEQFF.

This clone was found a few times. The chain carries TRBV5-4 and TRBJ2-5; 10 bases are a match to TRBD1. The V and J ends lost 4 bases and 5 bases, in that order; junction bases with no gene match: 11. The CDR3 spans 16 residues. CDR1 and CDR2 (germline): SGHNT, YYREEE (reference sequence). The CDR3 loop reads CASSQPRQGAFETQYF. CDR3 DNA sequence: TGTGCCAGCAGCCAACCGCGACAGGGGGCTTTTGAGACCCAGTACTTC. Filled out from reference TRBV5-4 and TRBJ2-5, the complete variable domain reads ETGVTQSPTHLIKTRGQQVTLRCSSQSGHNTVSWYQQALGQGPQFIFQYYREEENGRGNFPPRFSGLQFPNYSSELNVNALELDDSALYLCASSQPRQGAFETQYFGPGTRLLVL.

The genes are TRBV27 and TRBJ1-5; no reliable D call. V was trimmed by 8 bases and J by 6 bases, leaving 14 bases between them. Per germline, CDR1 MNHEY and CDR2 SMNVEV (reference sequence). The CDR3 sequence is 13 residues long. CDR3 sequence reads: CASGPTEGQPQHF. CDR3 bases: TGTGCCAGCGGCCCTACCGAGGGTCAGCCCCAGCATTTT.

This clone was detected a few times. The CDR3 loop is CASSYREGQPQHF. Here the CDR3 DNA reads TGTGCCAGCAGTTATAGGGAGGGACAGCCCCAGCATTTT. The chain joins TRBV6-2 or TRBV6-3 to TRBJ1-5; D ambiguous. V was pared by 3 bases and J by 7 bases, with 10 bases between. In germline, CDR1 is MNHEY, CDR2 SVGEGT. CDR3 length: 13 residues.

The V gene is TRBV4-1, the J gene TRBJ2-1; 9 nucleotides agree with TRBD1. J was trimmed by 2 bases and V by 5 bases; bases with no gene match: 4. Germline V gene lookup returns CDR1 MGHRA and CDR2 YSYEKL. This CDR3 is built from 15 residues. CDR3 sequence reads: CASSAGQGPYNEQFF. The CDR3 bases are TGCGCCAGCAGCGCGGGACAGGGACCCTACAATGAGCAGTTCTTC.

This clone was recorded a few times. The chain recombines TRBV20-1 with TRBJ2-1, with D possibly matching TRBD2 (5 bases). Germline assignment: CDR1 DFQATT and CDR2 SNEGSKA (reference sequence). This CDR3 is 14 amino acids long. The ends were cut back, 3 bases at V and 9 bases at J, with 18 bases in the middle. CDR3 nucleotide sequence: TGCAGTGCTAGTATTCTAGCCTCCCAATCTGAGCAGTTCTTC. Translation: CSASILASQSEQFF.

J is TRBJ2-7 and V is TRBV6-5; 8 bases are shared with TRBD1. The CDR3 runs to 14 residues. Germline CDR1 MNHEY, CDR2 SVGAGI. V lost 4 bases, J lost 4 bases, and 6 bases stayed unmatched. This CDR3 is CASSLDRAQYEQYF. CDR3 sequence (DNA): TGTGCCAGCAGTTTGGACAGGGCGCAATACGAGCAGTACTTC.

The J gene is TRBJ1-2, the V gene TRBV4-2; 7 bases fit TRBD1. CDR3 length: 17 amino acids. Unmatched junction bases numbered 15, after V lost 1 base and J lost 7 bases. Germline CDR1 reads LGHNA; CDR2 reads YNFKEQ. CDR3 bases: TGTGCCAGCAGCCAAGCGATCCAGGGGGACCTCGGGAGTGGCTACACCTTC. This encodes CASSQAIQGDLGSGYTF.

This clone has a single count. The chain has TRBV5-4 and TRBJ2-1; 12 positions agree with TRBD2. Trimming took 2 bases from V and 9 from J; bases not matched to a gene: 9. The V gene's germline CDR1 is SGHNT and CDR2 YYREEE (reference sequence). The CDR3 has 16 amino acids. The CDR3 sequence: CASSFRPLAGGTEQFF. CDR3 coding DNA: TGTGCCAGCAGCTTTCGACCGCTAGCGGGGGGGACTGAGCAGTTCTTC.

The V gene is TRBV19, the J gene TRBJ2-3, with TRBD2 matching over 11 bases. CDR1 is LNHDA, CDR2 SQIVND, per germline (reference sequence). The CDR3 covers 17 residues. V lost 3 bases, J lost 5 bases, and 10 bases stayed unmatched. The CDR3 spells CASSIRLAGPVGDTQYF. As DNA, the CDR3 is TGTGCCAGTAGTATTCGACTAGCGGGGCCGGTGGGAGATACGCAGTATTTT.